The clone carrying this T cell receptor beta chain was detected only once. This sample is part of a study of blood T cell repertoires in COVID-19. Libraries were prepared by immunoSEQ multiplex PCR; TCRdb keeps only in-frame clonotypes and omits some of them. The repertoire holds roughly 150,000 clones, with about 83% as singletons. V trimming: 1 base; J trimming: 1 base; junction bases outside the gene matches: 9. Per the germline V gene, CDR1 is MGHRA and CDR2 is YSYEKL. The CDR3 covers 19 residues. The chain joins TRBV4-1 to TRBJ2-3; the match to TRBD2 covers 12 bases. This sequence originates from a man aged 65-85 years who had recovered from COVID-19. Sample: peripheral blood. The CDR3 region has the DNA TGCGCCAGCAGCCAAGCTAGCGGGAGGGCCCCAACCCGCACAGATACGCAGTATTTT. This codes for CASSQASGRAPTRTDTQYF.